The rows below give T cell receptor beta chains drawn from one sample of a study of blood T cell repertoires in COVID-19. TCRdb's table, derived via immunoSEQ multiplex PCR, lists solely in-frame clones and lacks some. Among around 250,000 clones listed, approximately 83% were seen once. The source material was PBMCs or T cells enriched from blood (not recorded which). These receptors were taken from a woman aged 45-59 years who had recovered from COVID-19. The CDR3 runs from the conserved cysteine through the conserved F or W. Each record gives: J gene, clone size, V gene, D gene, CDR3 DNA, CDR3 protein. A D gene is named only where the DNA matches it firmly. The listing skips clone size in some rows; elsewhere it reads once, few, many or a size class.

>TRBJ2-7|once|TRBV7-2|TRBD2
TGTGCCAGCAGCTTCCCGTTGAAGGGGCGGGAGAAGTCCTACGAGCAGTACTTC
CASSFPLKGREKSYEQYF
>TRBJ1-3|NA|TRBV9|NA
TGTGCCAGCAGCGTAGAGGCGGGGACGGGAAACACCATATATTTT
CASSVEAGTGNTIYF
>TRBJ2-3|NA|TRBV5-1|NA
TGCGCCAGCACTTTTAGCACAGATACGCAGTATTTT
CASTFSTDTQYF
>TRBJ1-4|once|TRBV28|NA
TGTGCCAGCAGTCAGCGGGGGGGTGGGAATGAAAAACTGTTTTTT
CASSQRGGGNEKLFF
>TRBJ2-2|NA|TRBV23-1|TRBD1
TGCGCCAGCAGTCCGGACAGGGCCGGGGAGCTGTTTTTT
CASSPDRAGELFF
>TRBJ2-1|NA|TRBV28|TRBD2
TGTGCCAGCAGTTTATCAGGACTAGCGGGAGTTATACCCGGAGTTAAATATGGCCGCAATGAGCAGTTCTTC
CASSLSGLAGVIPGVKYGRNEQFF
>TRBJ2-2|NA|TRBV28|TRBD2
TGTGCCAGCACCCTAGCGGGGACCGGGGAGCTGTTTTTT
CASTLAGTGELFF
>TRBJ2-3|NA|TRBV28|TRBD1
TGTGCCTGGGGACAGGGGAATCATACGCAGTATTTT
CAWGQGNHTQYF
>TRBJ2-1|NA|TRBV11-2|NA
TGTGCCAGCAGCTTCGGACACCCCTACAATGAGCAGTTCTTC
CASSFGHPYNEQFF
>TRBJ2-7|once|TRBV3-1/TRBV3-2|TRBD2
TGTGCCAGCAGCCCCAAGCTCCGCGCGGGGGGGAACGAGCAGTACTTC
CASSPKLRAGGNEQYF
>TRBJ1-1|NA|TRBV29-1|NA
TGCAGCGTTGAACGGCGGGGATATTGGACTTTCTTT
CSVERRGYWTFF
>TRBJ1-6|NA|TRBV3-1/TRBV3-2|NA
TGTGCCAGCCGGGAGACACATAATTCACCCCTCCACTTT
CASRETHNSPLHF
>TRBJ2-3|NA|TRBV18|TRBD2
TGTGCCAGCTCACCCCTAGGACTAGCGGGAGAGAGGGATACGCAGTATTTT
CASSPLGLAGERDTQYF
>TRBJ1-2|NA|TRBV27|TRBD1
TGTGCCAGCAGCTCTATGGGACAGGGGGCAAAGGCCTATGGCTACACCTTC
CASSSMGQGAKAYGYTF
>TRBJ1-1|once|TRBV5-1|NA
TGCGCCAGCTTACAGGGCAACACTGAAGCTTTCTTT
CASLQGNTEAFF
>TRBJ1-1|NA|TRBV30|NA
TGTGCCTGGAGTGTACGATTGATATCGGGAGAAGCTTTCTTT
CAWSVRLISGEAFF
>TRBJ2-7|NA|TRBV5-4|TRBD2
TGTGCCAGCAGCTTGGATTTCGGGGGGAACCACGAGCAGTACTTC
CASSLDFGGNHEQYF
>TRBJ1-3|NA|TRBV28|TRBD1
TGTGCCAGCAGTACCCCGTTAGGACAGGGGAGTCCGAACACCATATATTTT
CASSTPLGQGSPNTIYF
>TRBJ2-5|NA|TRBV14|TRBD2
TGTGCCAGCAGCCAAGGGCTAGCGGGAAGGGAGACCCAGTACTTC
CASSQGLAGRETQYF
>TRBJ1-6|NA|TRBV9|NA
TGTGCCAGCAGCCCTTCGGGACACCTCGGGAATTCACCCCTCCACTTT
CASSPSGHLGNSPLHF
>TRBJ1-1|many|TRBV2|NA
TGTGCCAGCAGACCGACAGCCATGAACACTGAAGCTTTCTTT
CASRPTAMNTEAFF
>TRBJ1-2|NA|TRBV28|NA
TGTGCCAGCAGTTTCTGGACAGACAGTTCCCTCTATGGCTACACCTTC
CASSFWTDSSLYGYTF
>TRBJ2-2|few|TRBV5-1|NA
TGCGCCAGCGAAACAGGAGCGAACACCGGGGAGCTGTTTTTT
CASETGANTGELFF
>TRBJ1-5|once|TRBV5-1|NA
TGCGCCAGCAGCACTGGAGGGGGCAATCAGCCCCAGCATTTT
CASSTGGGNQPQHF
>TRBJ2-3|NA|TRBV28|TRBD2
TGTGCCAGCAGAAGACGAGCGGGACCAGATACGCAGTATTTT
CASRRRAGPDTQYF
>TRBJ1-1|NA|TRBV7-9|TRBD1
TGTGCCAGCAGCCCCCCGGACAGGCGGGAGGGTGAAGCTTTCTTT
CASSPPDRREGEAFF
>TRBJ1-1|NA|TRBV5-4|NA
TGTGCCAGCAGCAGAGGGATGAACACTGAAGCTTTCTTT
CASSRGMNTEAFF
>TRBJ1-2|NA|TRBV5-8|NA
TGTGCCAGCAGCTTGAGTGCGGACAGCCTCGGGTATGGCTACACCTTC
CASSLSADSLGYGYTF
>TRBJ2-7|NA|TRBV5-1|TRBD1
TGCGCCAGCAGCCTACAAAGACAGGGCTACGAGCAGTACTTC
CASSLQRQGYEQYF
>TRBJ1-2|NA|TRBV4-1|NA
TGCGCCAGCAGCCAAGCCCTACAGGGAGTTGGTGGCTACACCTTC
CASSQALQGVGGYTF
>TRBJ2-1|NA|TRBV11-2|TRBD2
TGTGCCAGCATCACAGTGGGGGGACTAGTATCTACTGAGCAGTTCTTC
CASITVGGLVSTEQFF
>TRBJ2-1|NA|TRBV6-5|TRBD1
TGTGCCAGCAGTTACGGGACAGGCAACTACAATGAGCAGTTCTTC
CASSYGTGNYNEQFF
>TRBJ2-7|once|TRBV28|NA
TGTGCCAGCACCCAGAGGGCCCTAGGCGCCTACGAGCAGTACTTC
CASTQRALGAYEQYF
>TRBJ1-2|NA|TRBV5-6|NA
TGTGCCAGCAGCCAGATGGGGAGTAACTATGGCTACACCTTC
CASSQMGSNYGYTF
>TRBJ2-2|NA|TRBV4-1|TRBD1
TGCGCCAGCAGCGCAGAAAATCAGGGGGCGCGGCCCGGGGAGCTGTTTTTT
CASSAENQGARPGELFF
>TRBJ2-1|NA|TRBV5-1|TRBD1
TGCGCCAGCAGCTTGGAGGTAGGACAGGGAGGAAATGAGCAGTTCTTC
CASSLEVGQGGNEQFF
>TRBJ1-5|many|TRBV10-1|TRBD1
TGCGCCAGCAGAACACCGGGACAGGGGCTGGGGCACAATCAGCCCCAGCATTTT
CASRTPGQGLGHNQPQHF
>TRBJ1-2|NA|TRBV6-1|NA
TGTGCCAGCAGTGAAGCGGGGCAGGGCTATGGCTACACCTTC
CASSEAGQGYGYTF
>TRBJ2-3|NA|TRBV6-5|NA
TGTGCCAGCAGTTACCTCCGGGACACAGATACGCAGTATTTT
CASSYLRDTDTQYF
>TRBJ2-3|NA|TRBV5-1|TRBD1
TGCGCCAGCAGCTTGGGGGGACAGGGTACAGATACGCAGTATTTT
CASSLGGQGTDTQYF
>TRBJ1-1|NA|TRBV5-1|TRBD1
TGCGCCAGCAGAACGCAAACAGGGGGGATCGGTGAAGCTTTCTTT
CASRTQTGGIGEAFF
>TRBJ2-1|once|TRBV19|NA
TGTGCCAGTAGTATGCGGGGTTACAATGAGCAGTTCTTC
CASSMRGYNEQFF
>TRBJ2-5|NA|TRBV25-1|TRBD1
TGTGCCAGCAGTGATGAACAAAGGACAGGGCAAGAGACCCAGTACTTC
CASSDEQRTGQETQYF
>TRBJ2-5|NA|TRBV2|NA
TGTGCCAGCAGTGTTGGCAGCCAAGAGACCCAGTACTTC
CASSVGSQETQYF
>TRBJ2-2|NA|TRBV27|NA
TGTGCCAGCAGCCGCCCTAAAAGCGGTACGAACACCGGGGAGCTGTTTTTT
CASSRPKSGTNTGELFF
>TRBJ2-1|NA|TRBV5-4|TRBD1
TGTGCCAGCGGGACCGGGACAGGAGTATACAATGAGCAGTTCTTC
CASGTGTGVYNEQFF
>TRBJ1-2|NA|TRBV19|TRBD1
TGTGCCAGTACACTACAGGGGGCCCATGGCTACACCTTC
CASTLQGAHGYTF
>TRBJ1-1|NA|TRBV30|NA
TGTGCCTGGAGTAGAGGGAGGAACACTGAAGCTTTCTTT
CAWSRGRNTEAFF
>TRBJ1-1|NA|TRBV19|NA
TGTGCCAGTAGTATAGCCTGGTCGGGCACTGAAGCTTTCTTT
CASSIAWSGTEAFF
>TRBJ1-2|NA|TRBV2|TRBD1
TGTGCCAGCAGTGAAGGCAGGGGGCACTATGGCTACACCTTC
CASSEGRGHYGYTF
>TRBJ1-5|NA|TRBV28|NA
TGTGCCAGCAGCCCCCAGGGCCGGGCTCAGCCCCAGCATTTT
CASSPQGRAQPQHF
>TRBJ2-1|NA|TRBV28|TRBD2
TGTGCCAGCAGGTTAGCGGGAGTCCCCTACAATGAGCAGTTCTTC
CASRLAGVPYNEQFF
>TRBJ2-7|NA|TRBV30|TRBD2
TGTGCCTGGAGTATAGGGACTAGCGGGGGCTACGAGCAGTACTTC
CAWSIGTSGGYEQYF
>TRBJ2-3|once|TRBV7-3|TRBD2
TGTGCCAGCAGCTTAAGTCCCCTAGCGGGAGAGGGTACGCAGTATTTT
CASSLSPLAGEGTQYF
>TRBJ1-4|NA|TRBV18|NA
TGTGCCAGCTCACCCCCTCGGTGGGAGGGTGAAAAACTGTTTTTT
CASSPPRWEGEKLFF
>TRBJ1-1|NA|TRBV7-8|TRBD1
TGTGCCAGCACCTTACGACAGGGCCTGAACACTGAAGCTTTCTTT
CASTLRQGLNTEAFF
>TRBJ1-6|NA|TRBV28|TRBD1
TGTGCCAGCAGGTCACAGGGGGGCTTGTTTCTTTCACCCCTCCACTTT
CASRSQGGLFLSPLHF